What follows are 30 T cell receptor beta chains derived from one specimen sequenced in a study of cytomegalovirus exposure and HLA in healthy donors. A multiplex PCR was run with 60 Vbeta primers and 13 Jbeta primers. Clones were read by immunoSEQ multiplex PCR, and TCRdb kept only the in-frame ones, dropping some. In the table there are about 190,000 clones, roughly 80% of which are singletons. Sequencing input: PBMCs. The receptors originated from a woman younger than 30 in good health and CMV-seronegative.

This chain links TRBV7-3 with TRBJ1-2; 7 bases are a match to TRBD1. With V trimmed by 4 bases and J by 7 bases, 18 bases remained unmatched. CDR1 SGHTA and CDR2 FQGTGA come from the germline V gene. CDR3 length: 17 amino acids. CDR3 in amino acids: CASSSSPTGTAQSGYTF. Written as DNA, the CDR3 is TGTGCCAGCAGCTCCTCGCCAACCGGGACAGCCCAGAGTGGCTACACCTTC. Looking up the rest from reference TRBV7-3 and TRBJ1-2 gives the full variable domain: GAGVSQTPSNKVTEKGKYVELRCDPISGHTALYWYRQSLGQGPEFLIYFQGTGAADDSGLPNDRFFAVRPEGSVSTLKIQRTERGDSAVYLCASSSSPTGTAQSGYTFGSGTRLTVV.

J is TRBJ2-1 and V is TRBV5-1; 7 nucleotides line up with TRBD2. The germline gives CDR1 SGHRS, CDR2 YFSETQ. With 2 bases clipped from V and 0 bases from J, the junction kept 11 bases outside the gene matches. This CDR3 is built from 18 residues. In nucleotides, the CDR3 is TGCGCCAGCAGCTTTGAGGGAGGGCCCTGGAGCTCCTACAATGAGCAGTTCTTC. As protein: CASSFEGGPWSSYNEQFF.

This chain joins TRBV10-3 and TRBJ1-6; D unresolved. The germline V gene encodes CDR1 ENHRY and CDR2 SYGVKD. The CDR3 covers 15 residues. The V and J ends lost 6 bases and 6 bases respectively, with 15 bases between them. CDR3 protein: CAIRTGPGSNSPLHF. DNA of the CDR3: TGTGCCATCAGGACCGGGCCGGGGAGTAATTCACCCCTCCACTTT.

The chain recombines TRBV5-1 with TRBJ1-2; unclear D gene. The length of the CDR3 is 15 residues. Germline-derived CDR1 and CDR2 are SGHRS and YFSETQ. V was shortened by 0 bases and J by 4 bases, with 13 bases between the two germline ends. The CDR3 DNA reads as TGCGCCAGCAGCTTGGACGCGGGAGGGAGCTATGGCTACACCTTC. This translates into CASSLDAGGSYGYTF.

The chain carries TRBV4-3 and TRBJ1-6; D ambiguous. This CDR3 has 16 residues. Germline-derived CDR1 and CDR2 are LGHNA and YSLEER. Trimming cost V 0 bases and J 3 bases, with 9 bases left between them. CDR3 sequence reads: CASSQDGRGYNSPLHF. CDR3 nucleotides: TGCGCCAGCAGCCAAGATGGTCGGGGCTATAATTCACCCCTCCACTTT.

This clone occurred once. The V gene is TRBV28, the J gene TRBJ1-5; TRBD1 aligns across 9 bases. In germline, CDR1 is MDHEN, CDR2 SYDVKM. After removal of 2 bases from V and 7 bases from J, the junction contained 6 bases not matched to a gene. The CDR3 contains 15 residues. CDR3 amino acids: CASSLGPTGGQPQHF. The CDR3 nucleotides are TGTGCCAGCAGTTTAGGCCCGACAGGGGGACAGCCCCAGCATTTT.

The chain uses TRBV13 and TRBJ2-7, with D possibly matching TRBD1 (6 bases). Looked up from germline, CDR1 is PRHDT and CDR2 is FYEKMQ (reference sequence). Trimming shortened V by 5 bases and J by 2 bases, and 13 bases separated the two germline ends. This CDR3 contains 14 residues. CDR3 amino acids: CASSIRAGAYEQYF. The CDR3 nucleotides read TGTGCCAGCAGCATTCGGGCAGGGGCCTACGAGCAGTACTTC.

The chain couples TRBV9 to TRBJ1-1, with D hard to call. V was shortened by 0 bases and J by 2 bases, with 8 bases between the two germline ends. CDR3 size: 14 residues. Germline V lookup: CDR1 SGDLS, CDR2 YYNGEE. CDR3 sequence reads: CASSVDGSNTEAFF. The CDR3 DNA reads TGTGCCAGCAGCGTAGATGGGAGTAACACTGAAGCTTTCTTT. The entire variable domain, with the rest obtained from reference TRBV9 and TRBJ1-1, is as follows: DSGVTQTPKHLITATGQRVTLRCSPRSGDLSVYWYQQSLDQGLQFLIQYYNGEERAKGNILERFSAQQFPDLHSELNLSSLELGDSALYFCASSVDGSNTEAFFGQGTRLTVV.

The gene calls are TRBV5-6 and TRBJ1-5; D perhaps matches TRBD1 (5 bases). The germline CDR1 and CDR2 sequences are SGHDT and YYEEEE. The CDR3 is made up of 14 amino acids. The V gene lost 1 base and the J gene lost 4 bases, with 9 bases spanning the gap. This chain's CDR3 is CASSLLTENQPQHF. For the CDR3, the DNA is TGTGCCAGCAGCTTGTTGACAGAGAATCAGCCCCAGCATTTT.

This clone was recorded only once. The V call is TRBV6-1, the J call TRBJ2-2; 10 nucleotides agree with TRBD1. The V gene's germline CDR1 is MNHNS and CDR2 SASEGT. This CDR3 contains 14 residues. The ends lost 4 bases at V and 7 bases at J; junction bases unmatched: 3. CDR3 coding DNA: TGTGCCAGCAGTGCGACAGGGGGCGACGGGGAGCTGTTTTTT. Translating it yields CASSATGGDGELFF.

The J gene is TRBJ2-2, the V gene TRBV10-2; the D is unclear. The germline gives CDR1 WSHSY, CDR2 SAAADI. The CDR3 has 12 amino acids. The V end was cut by 7 bases, the J end by 4 bases, with 7 bases between. As DNA, the CDR3 is TGCGCCAGCAAAGCGACCACCGGGGAGCTGTTTTTT. Protein: CASKATTGELFF.

J is TRBJ1-2 and V is TRBV7-6; 10 nucleotides align to TRBD1. The CDR3 sequence is 15 residues long. With V trimmed by 6 bases and J by 1 base, 5 bases remained unmatched. Per germline, CDR1 SGHVS and CDR2 FNYEAQ. In DNA, the CDR3 is TGTGCCAGCAGTTACCGGGACAGGGGTAACTATGGCTACACCTTC. Its protein product is CASSYRDRGNYGYTF.

The CDR3 coding sequence is TGCAGCGTAGGACAGCTACAAGAGACCCAGTACTTC. Protein sequence: CSVGQLQETQYF. J is TRBJ2-5 and V is TRBV29-1; D possibly corresponds to TRBD1 (6 bases). The CDR3 contains 12 residues. V lost 6 bases and J 2 bases, leaving 10 bases between the germline ends. Germline V gene sequence: CDR1 SQVTM, CDR2 ANQGSEA.

The gene calls are TRBV19 and TRBJ1-1; 11 nucleotides match TRBD1. CDR1 is LNHDA and CDR2 is SQIVND in the germline V gene (reference sequence). This CDR3 is built from 13 residues. The V gene end was trimmed by 6 bases and the J gene end by 11 bases; junction bases not matched to a gene: 8. This CDR3 is CASRTSGQGEAFF. CDR3 bases: TGTGCCAGTAGGACCTCGGGACAGGGGGAGGCTTTCTTT.

The chain carries TRBV19 and TRBJ1-2, with D unclear. Trimming took 10 bases from V and 7 from J, leaving 19 bases between them. The CDR3 is 13 amino acids. CDR1 LNHDA and CDR2 SQIVND come from the germline V gene (reference sequence). This chain's CDR3 is CATSAELVLGYTF. The CDR3 coding sequence is TGTGCCACCTCGGCGGAGTTAGTTCTTGGCTACACCTTC.

This clone was found a few times. This CDR3 reads CASSRRVSSYNSPLHF. DNA for the CDR3: TGTGCCAGCAGCCGCAGGGTTAGCTCCTATAATTCACCCCTCCACTTT. This chain uses TRBV11-2 with TRBJ1-6; D might be TRBD1 (5 bases). CDR3 length: 16 amino acids. From germline, CDR1 is SGHAT and CDR2 FQNNGV. V lost 5 bases and J lost 0, with 11 bases in between. Full variable domain (rest looked up from reference TRBV11-2 and TRBJ1-6): EAGVAQSPRYKIIEKRQSVAFWCNPISGHATLYWYQQILGQGPKLLIQFQNNGVVDDSQLPKDRFSAERLKGVDSTLKIQPAKLEDSAVYLCASSRRVSSYNSPLHFGNGTRLTVT.

The chain couples TRBV6-5 to TRBJ2-2; D perhaps matches TRBD2 (7 bases). This CDR3 region has 16 residues. Deletions cut 4 bases from V and 3 bases from J, with 15 bases between. CDR1 and CDR2 (germline): MNHEY, SVGAGI. The CDR3 bases are TGTGCCAGCAGTTTCCTTACAGGGAGGGACACCGGGGAGCTGTTTTTT. Protein product: CASSFLTGRDTGELFF.

This sequence joins TRBV7-9 and TRBJ2-7, with D tentatively TRBD1 (6 bases). CDR1 is SEHNR, CDR2 FQNEAQ, per germline (reference sequence). Trimming took off 4 bases at V and 3 bases at J, with 13 bases between the two ends. CDR3 length equals 14 residues. In DNA, the CDR3 is TGTGCCAGCAGCTCCCCCGACAGGATCTACGAGCAGTACTTC. This translates into CASSSPDRIYEQYF.

The chain combines TRBV19 with TRBJ2-7; 8 bases fit TRBD1. The CDR3 totals 16 residues. The V segment lost 5 bases and the J segment 4 bases; nucleotides outside the gene matches: 13. Germline V gene lookup returns CDR1 LNHDA and CDR2 SQIVND (reference sequence). CDR3 residues: CASSGEIGTGSYEQYF. For the CDR3, the DNA is TGTGCCAGTAGTGGTGAAATCGGGACAGGATCATACGAGCAGTACTTC.

Only a few counts were recorded for this clone. The J gene is TRBJ2-2, the V gene TRBV4-1; 12 nucleotides match TRBD2. The V and J ends lost 4 bases and 5 bases, in that order; junction bases with no gene match: 11. The CDR3 spans 18 residues. CDR1 is MGHRA and CDR2 is YSYEKL in the germline V gene. In DNA, the CDR3 is TGCGCCAGCAGCCTAAGGACTAGCGGGATGACTGGTACCGGGGAGCTGTTTTTT. This gives the protein CASSLRTSGMTGTGELFF.

This clone was picked up one time. The V gene is TRBV9, the J gene TRBJ2-1; 9 bases align to TRBD2. This CDR3 has 15 residues. V was clipped by 3 bases and J by 0 bases; unmatched bases: 1. From germline, CDR1 is SGDLS and CDR2 YYNGEE. The CDR3 bases are TGTGCCAGCAGCGAGACTAGCGGCTCCTACAATGAGCAGTTCTTC. It yields the protein CASSETSGSYNEQFF.

The CDR3 region has the DNA TGCGCCAGCAGCTTGGGAGGCAGCCAAGAGACCCAGTACTTC. The encoded protein is CASSLGGSQETQYF. J is TRBJ2-5 and V is TRBV5-1; D uncertain. Trimming took 0 bases from V and 1 from J, leaving 7 bases between them. This CDR3 has 14 residues. Germline CDR1 reads SGHRS; CDR2 reads YFSETQ.

Worth noting for this clone: A read error may produce the germline difference seen at one junction end. The J gene is TRBJ2-1, the V gene TRBV25-1, with 8 nucleotides matching TRBD2. CDR1 is MGHDK and CDR2 is SYGVNS in the germline V gene. The CDR3 is 13 residues long. CDR3 sequence: CAGGGSSYNEQFF. The CDR3, as DNA: TGCGCCGGGGGGGGAAGCTCCTACAATGAGCAGTTCTTC.

J is TRBJ1-5 and V is TRBV15; the D gene is possibly TRBD1 (6 bases). The germline gives CDR1 LNHNV, CDR2 YYDKDF (reference sequence). V lost 4 bases to trimming and J lost 4 bases, with 14 bases between them. The CDR3 totals 15 residues. CDR3 sequence: CATSIGWTANQPQHF. CDR3 DNA: TGTGCCACCAGCATTGGATGGACAGCGAATCAGCCCCAGCATTTT.

This clone was detected once. The V gene is TRBV29-1, the J gene TRBJ2-1, with TRBD2 identical over 8 bases. V lost 6 bases to trimming and J lost 2 bases; unmatched junction nucleotides: 18. CDR1 SQVTM and CDR2 ANQGSEA come from the germline V gene. This CDR3 spans 18 amino acids. CDR3 amino acids: CSVAGRAGEVYTYNEQFF. CDR3 DNA sequence: TGCAGCGTGGCTGGTCGAGCGGGAGAGGTGTACACCTACAATGAGCAGTTCTTC.

This clone was counted only a few times. The CDR3: CASSPRLGGETQYF. DNA of the CDR3: TGTGCCAGCAGCCCCCGACTAGGCGGAGAGACCCAGTACTTC. The V gene is TRBV7-7, the J gene TRBJ2-5, with D possibly matching TRBD2 (6 bases). V lost 5 bases and J lost 4, with 14 bases in between. This CDR3 comprises 14 residues. Germline assignment: CDR1 SSHAT and CDR2 FNYEAQ (reference sequence).

The genes are TRBV9 and TRBJ1-1; weak D call: TRBD1 (5 bases). The germline V gene has CDR1 SGDLS and CDR2 YYNGEE. The CDR3 has 14 amino acids. Trimming cost V 3 bases and J 0 bases, with 9 bases left between them. The CDR3 here is CASSAGHMNTEAFF. CDR3 nucleotides: TGTGCCAGCAGCGCCGGACACATGAACACTGAAGCTTTCTTT.

This sequence joins TRBV18 and TRBJ2-7; 8 bases are a match to TRBD1. Germline CDR1 KGHSH, CDR2 LQKENI. Unmatched junction bases numbered 3, after V lost 2 bases and J lost 3 bases. This CDR3 contains 14 residues. The CDR3 nucleotides are TGTGCCAGCTCACCAGAGACAGGGGTCTACGAGCAGTACTTC. Amino acids: CASSPETGVYEQYF.

J is TRBJ2-2 and V is TRBV7-2; perhaps TRBD2 as D (6 bases). CDR3 length equals 16 residues. V lost 3 bases to trimming and J lost 7 bases, with 18 bases between them. Germline loops: CDR1 SGHTA, CDR2 FQGNSA. CDR3 region: CASSLLGTSLGGELFF. CDR3 coding DNA: TGTGCCAGCAGCTTGCTCGGGACTTCCCTGGGCGGGGAGCTGTTTTTT.

The genes are TRBV29-1 and TRBJ1-1; 8 positions match TRBD1. The CDR3 has 12 amino acids. Germline V lookup: CDR1 SQVTM, CDR2 ANQGSEA. Losses at the gene ends were 7 bases for V and 4 bases for J; bases not matched to a gene: 5. CDR3 amino acids: CSGQQGGTEAFF. The CDR3 DNA reads TGCAGCGGGCAACAGGGGGGCACTGAAGCTTTCTTT.